This T cell receptor (beta chain) was found in a study of a mutant IDH1 vaccine in newly diagnosed glioma. The wider study: Treated individuals were 62.5% male and approximately 38% female, averaging approximately 40 years of age. Most had both radiotherapy and temozolomide beforehand; others had only one. Notes on the study in general: Seemingly, top peripheral T cell clonotype changes bore no relation to pseudoprogression.

This clone was counted between two and nine times. Its antigen is as yet unknown. Produced via immunoSEQ multiplex PCR; TCRdb's table is partial and in-frame only. The data show tens of thousands of clones, about 83% seen once. The CDR3 runs to 13 residues. V lost 6 bases and J 0 bases, leaving 6 bases between the germline ends. Looked up from germline, CDR1 is SGHTA and CDR2 is FQGNSA. Time point meaning: baseline, week 1 (first vaccination visit). Treatment specified: pre-vaccination baseline after standard-of-care therapy. Donors had new IDH1-mutant astrocytomas of WHO grade 3 or 4 (ATRX-lost). V usage is TRBV7-2 and J usage is TRBJ1-5; D is ambiguous. This clonotype originated in a woman between 40 and 55 years old with glioma. The specimen comprised PBMCs, sampled from a glioma patient treated with radiotherapy, temozolomide or both. The CDR3 region is CASSSYSNQPQHF. As DNA, the CDR3 is TGTGCCAGCAGTTCTTATAGCAATCAGCCCCAGCATTTT.